The 8 T cell receptor beta chains given below trace back to one sample, sequenced in a study of cytomegalovirus exposure and HLA in healthy donors. PCR involved 60 Vbeta and 13 Jbeta primers. Sequenced by immunoSEQ multiplex PCR; TCRdb stores in-frame clones only, minus some. The data contain 90,000 to 100,000 clones, 69% of them singletons. Input material: PBMCs. The source of these receptors is a man between 50 and 59 years old in good health and CMV-seronegative.

The chain carries TRBV4-2 and TRBJ2-2, with 11 nucleotides matching TRBD2. In germline, CDR1 is LGHNA, CDR2 YNFKEQ. V was pared by 1 base and J by 4 bases, with 8 bases of the junction left unmatched. The CDR3 runs to 18 residues. The CDR3 protein is CASSQGLAGGRVTGELFF. For the CDR3, the DNA is TGTGCCAGCAGCCAAGGTCTAGCGGGGGGCCGGGTCACCGGGGAGCTGTTTTTT.

V is TRBV4-3 and J is TRBJ2-5, with D possibly matching TRBD1 (6 bases). Between the trimmed V and J ends, which lost 4 bases and 1 base, there was a span of 13 bases. The CDR3 length is 15 residues. The V gene's germline CDR1 is LGHNA and CDR2 YSLEER. The CDR3 region has the DNA TGCGCCAGCAGCCCACTACAGGGTCCCCAAGAGACCCAGTACTTC. Translated: CASSPLQGPQETQYF.

This chain uses TRBV10-3 with TRBJ2-7; the match to TRBD2 covers 10 bases. The CDR3 totals 15 residues. The J segment lost 7 bases and the V segment lost 3 bases, leaving 9 bases of the junction unmatched. The germline CDR1 and CDR2 sequences are ENHRY and SYGVKD. CDR3 region: CAISDGASGSREQYV. The CDR3 DNA reads TGTGCCATCAGTGATGGGGCTAGCGGGAGTCGTGAGCAGTACGTC.

The genes are TRBV30 and TRBJ2-2, with D maybe TRBD1 (6 bases). Trimming stripped 2 bases from V and 3 bases from J, with 13 bases between. This CDR3 has 15 amino acids. Per germline, CDR1 GTSNPN and CDR2 SVGIG (reference sequence). The CDR3 loop reads CAWSPPGHDTGELFF. CDR3 DNA: TGTGCCTGGAGTCCCCCGGGACACGACACCGGGGAGCTGTTTTTT. The whole variable domain, filled in from reference TRBV30 and TRBJ2-2, reads SQTIHQWPATLVQPVGSPLSLECTVEGTSNPNLYWYRQAAGRGLQLLFYSVGIGQISSEVPQNLSASRPQDRQFILSSKKLLLSDSGFYLCAWSPPGHDTGELFFGEGSRLTVL.

This chain joins TRBV11-2 and TRBJ1-1, with D perhaps TRBD1 (5 bases). V was cut by 3 bases and J by 0 bases, with 8 bases left in between. This CDR3 has 14 amino acids. The germline gives CDR1 SGHAT, CDR2 FQNNGV. This CDR3 reads CASSFGQLNTEAFF. The CDR3 region has the DNA TGTGCCAGCAGCTTTGGACAACTGAACACTGAAGCTTTCTTT.

This chain uses TRBV9 with TRBJ1-2; a weak D match, TRBD1 (5 bases). The CDR3 consists of 14 residues. Germline V CDR1 and CDR2: SGDLS, YYNGEE. V dropped 0 bases and J dropped 4 bases, with 10 bases sitting between them. CDR3 sequence (DNA): TGTGCCAGCAGCGTAGCGCAGGGAACCTATGGCTACACCTTC. Translated: CASSVAQGTYGYTF.

The chain's CDR3 is CASSRILAGGGETQYF. The CDR3 region has the DNA TGTGCCAGCAGCAGAATTCTAGCGGGAGGCGGGGAGACCCAGTACTTC. This rearrangement joins TRBV7-9 to TRBJ2-5; TRBD2 matches 11 bases. Germline assignment: CDR1 SEHNR and CDR2 FQNEAQ (reference sequence). CDR3 size: 16 residues. Germline trimming cut 5 bases from V and 5 bases from J; bases unmatched to any gene: 10.

The rearrangement joins TRBV5-1 to TRBJ2-3; D possibly corresponds to TRBD2 (5 bases). With 0 bases removed from V and 4 bases from J, the gap between germline ends came to 9 bases. The germline V gene has CDR1 SGHRS and CDR2 YFSETQ. CDR3 length: 14 amino acids. The CDR3 sequence is CASSLVASSDTQYF. The CDR3 DNA sequence: TGCGCCAGCAGCTTGGTAGCGTCCTCAGATACGCAGTATTTT.